The next 31 T cell receptor beta chains were all read from a single sample in a study of monozygotic twins with inflammatory bowel disease. TCRdb reprocessed the 5' RACE reads, keeping one entry per CDR3 protein, no DNA. The specimen's table records 350,000 to 400,000 distinct CDR3 sequences. The source material was blood. The receptors derive from a human donor with ulcerative colitis or Crohn's disease, or a healthy co-twin of an affected twin (not recorded which).

The rearrangement links TRBV28 to TRBJ2-7; the D gene TCRdb calls, TRBD2, cannot be checked with no DNA. CDR1 MDHEN and CDR2 SYDVKM come from the germline V gene. This CDR3 spans 15 amino acids. The chain's CDR3 is CASTNRGPLSYEQYF.

The CDR3 here is CASSQTYTGGRSYEQYF. V usage is TRBV14 and J usage is TRBJ2-7; the TRBD1 assignment by TCRdb is unverifiable without DNA. Germline CDR1 and CDR2: SGHDN and FVKESK. CDR3 size: 17 residues.

The chain recombines TRBV29-1 with TRBJ1-1; TCRdb's assignment of TRBD1 cannot be checked, as there is no DNA. The CDR3 totals 12 residues. The germline gives CDR1 SQVTM, CDR2 ANQGSEA. The CDR3 loop reads CSVHRGLTEAFF. Drawing the rest from reference TRBV29-1 and TRBJ1-1, the complete variable domain is SAVISQKPSRDICQRGTSLTIQCQVDSQVTMMFWYRQQPGQSLTLIATANQGSEATYESGFVIDKFPISRPNLTFSTLTVSNMSPEDSSIYLCSVHRGLTEAFFGQGTRLTVV.

The chain recombines TRBV10-3 with TRBJ2-4. Germline CDR1 is ENHRY and CDR2 is SYGVKD. The CDR3 is 16 residues long. This CDR3 reads CAISAYRARAKNIQYF.

The chain uses TRBV5-1 and TRBJ2-1; with no DNA, the TCRdb D assignment of TRBD1 cannot be verified. The length of the CDR3 is 16 residues. Looked up from germline, CDR1 is SGHRS and CDR2 is YFSETQ. CDR3 residues: CASSLLTGGFYNEQFF. The whole variable domain, filled in from reference TRBV5-1 and TRBJ2-1, reads KAGVTQTPRYLIKTRGQQVTLSCSPISGHRSVSWYQQTPGQGLQFLFEYFSETQRNKGNFPGRFSGRQFSNSRSEMNVSTLELGDSALYLCASSLLTGGFYNEQFFGPGTRLTVL.

The chain is built from TRBV15 and TRBJ2-6. Per the germline V gene, CDR1 is LNHNV and CDR2 is YYDKDF (reference sequence). The CDR3 covers 16 residues. CDR3 loop: CATSRDLGSGANVLTF.

The V gene is TRBV7-2, the J gene TRBJ2-7; TCRdb outputs TRBD2, but without DNA this stays unchecked. CDR1 and CDR2 from the germline V gene are SGHTA and FQGNSA. The CDR3 has 15 residues. The CDR3 sequence: CASSLAGGGPYEQYF.

The J gene is TRBJ2-7, the V gene TRBV20-1; the D gene TCRdb calls, TRBD1, cannot be checked with no DNA. CDR1 and CDR2 (germline): DFQATT, SNEGSKA (reference sequence). The CDR3 contains 15 residues. CDR3 region: CSAMNPGQGPHEQYF.

The chain is built from TRBV11-3 and TRBJ1-1; the TCRdb D gene call, TRBD1, has no DNA to confirm it. CDR1 SGHNT and CDR2 YENEEA come from the germline V gene. The CDR3 contains 14 residues. CDR3 residues: CASSFPTRGTEAFF. Supplemented by reference TRBV11-3 and TRBJ1-1, the full variable domain reads EAGVVQSPRYKIIEKKQPVAFWCNPISGHNTLYWYLQNLGQGPELLIRYENEEAVDDSQLPKDRFSAERLKGVDSTLKIQPAELGDSAVYLCASSFPTRGTEAFFGQGTRLTVV.

The CDR3: CASSPPAVNEQFF. The chain couples TRBV18 to TRBJ2-1. The CDR3 has 13 residues. Per germline, CDR1 KGHSH and CDR2 LQKENI.

J is TRBJ1-5 and V is TRBV7-8. CDR3 length: 18 residues. CDR1 SGHVS and CDR2 FQNEAQ come from the germline V gene. CDR3 protein: CASSLGTGGIGLNQPQHF.

The chain links TRBV7-9 to TRBJ2-3; no DNA is available, so the TRBD2 call from TCRdb remains unchecked. This CDR3 is built from 15 residues. Germline-derived CDR1 and CDR2 are SEHNR and FQNEAQ (reference sequence). The CDR3 loop reads CASSRRGFGTDTQYF. Complete variable domain (other parts from reference TRBV7-9 and TRBJ2-3): DTGVSQNPRHKITKRGQNVTFRCDPISEHNRLYWYRQTLGQGPEFLTYFQNEAQLEKSRLLSDRFSAERPKGSFSTLEIQRTEQGDSAMYLCASSRRGFGTDTQYFGPGTRLTVL.

The chain links TRBV5-1 to TRBJ2-5. The CDR3 length is 13 residues. CDR1 and CDR2 from the germline V gene are SGHRS and YFSETQ. The CDR3 sequence: CASSFRVQETQYF.

This chain joins TRBV20-1 and TRBJ2-5; checking the TCRdb D call of TRBD2 is not possible without DNA. The CDR3 loop spans 14 amino acids. CDR1 is DFQATT, CDR2 SNEGSKA, per germline (reference sequence). Here the CDR3 reads CSARGRGGTETQYF.

This chain connects TRBV9 to TRBJ2-5; no DNA is available, so the TRBD2 call from TCRdb remains unchecked. In germline, CDR1 is SGDLS, CDR2 YYNGEE. The CDR3 extends over 14 amino acids. This CDR3 is CASSPTSRGETQYF.

This chain connects TRBV10-3 to TRBJ1-2; no DNA is available, so the TRBD1 call from TCRdb remains unchecked. Germline values: CDR1 ENHRY, CDR2 SYGVKD. There are 15 residues in the CDR3. Here the CDR3 reads CAIREGTGARYGYTF.

This chain joins TRBV12-3 or TRBV12-4 and TRBJ1-5; TCRdb designates TRBD1, a call that cannot be tested without DNA. This CDR3 spans 16 amino acids. CDR3 region: CASSPPGQISNQPQHF.

V and J are TRBV6-1 and TRBJ1-2. Germline V gene sequence: CDR1 MNHNS, CDR2 SASEGT. The CDR3 runs 13 residues. The CDR3: CASSEVEASGYTF.

The chain links TRBV7-2 to TRBJ1-4; TCRdb lists TRBD1, though no DNA is available to test this call. Germline assignment: CDR1 SGHTA and CDR2 FQGNSA. This CDR3 comprises 15 residues. The CDR3 loop is CASSTQQGTNEKLFF. The whole variable domain, filled in from reference TRBV7-2 and TRBJ1-4, reads GAGVSQSPSNKVTEKGKDVELRCDPISGHTALYWYRQSLGQGLEFLIYFQGNSAPDKSGLPSDRFSAERTGGSVSTLTIQRTQQEDSAVYLCASSTQQGTNEKLFFGSGTQLSVL.

This sequence joins TRBV29-1 and TRBJ1-4. The CDR3 totals 13 residues. CDR1 and CDR2 from the germline V gene are SQVTM and ANQGSEA. The CDR3 reads CSVTEATNEKLFF.

The chain has TRBV10-3 and TRBJ1-2. The CDR3 contains 13 residues. CDR1 and CDR2 from the germline V gene are ENHRY and SYGVKD. The CDR3 spells CAISEGRDYGYTF.

The chain is built from TRBV7-3 and TRBJ2-3; TCRdb's D call of TRBD2 is untestable without DNA. The germline CDR1 and CDR2 sequences are SGHTA and FQGTGA. CDR3 length: 16 residues. The CDR3 region is CASSLGLVWDTDTQYF.

The V call is TRBV10-3, the J call TRBJ1-5. The V gene's germline CDR1 is ENHRY and CDR2 SYGVKD. This CDR3 is 15 amino acids long. The CDR3 region is CAISRGFDSNQPQHF.

The V call is TRBV7-8, the J call TRBJ2-1; TCRdb selects TRBD2, and the lack of DNA leaves this call unchecked. The length of the CDR3 is 15 residues. Germline CDR1 and CDR2: SGHVS and FQNEAQ. CDR3 amino acids: CASSLDVVGGGEQFF.

The CDR3 here is CASSLYGRKYEQYF. The chain is built from TRBV5-6 and TRBJ2-7. The V gene's germline CDR1 is SGHDT and CDR2 YYEEEE. This CDR3 contains 14 residues.

This chain joins TRBV7-6 and TRBJ2-3. This CDR3 contains 13 residues. Germline V gives CDR1 SGHVS, CDR2 FNYEAQ. CDR3: CASSLARHDTQYF.

The chain combines TRBV5-5 with TRBJ1-3. The CDR3 is 14 amino acids. Per germline, CDR1 SGHKS and CDR2 YYEKEE (reference sequence). The CDR3 sequence is CASSLVFSGNTIYF.

The V call is TRBV7-6, the J call TRBJ2-7. Germline values: CDR1 SGHVS, CDR2 FNYEAQ. This CDR3 has 15 amino acids. This CDR3 reads CASSLFGGNSYEQYF.

The chain is built from TRBV18 and TRBJ1-3. The CDR3 has 15 residues. Germline V gene sequence: CDR1 KGHSH, CDR2 LQKENI. The CDR3 sequence: CASSPVWVSGNTIYF.

The chain employs TRBV12-3 or TRBV12-4 and TRBJ1-5; absent DNA, TCRdb's TRBD1 call cannot be checked. The CDR3 sequence is 12 residues long. The CDR3 region is CASTETQGPQHF.

The rearrangement links TRBV5-1 to TRBJ2-3; TCRdb gives TRBD1 as the D gene, but with no DNA this cannot be confirmed. This CDR3 contains 18 residues. Germline CDR1 reads SGHRS; CDR2 reads YFSETQ. The CDR3 is CASSLLAGATISTDTQYF.